This T cell receptor beta chain is drawn from a study of blood T cell repertoires in COVID-19. Study-level information: Samples taken during acute and convalescent COVID-19 were collected in the United States, Italy and Spain. In each case, the material was cDNA or gDNA derived from T cells, B-cell-depleted T cells, or PBMCs.

CDR1 is LGHNA and CDR2 is YNFKEQ in the germline V gene. CDR3 size: 17 residues. J gave up 10 bases and V 1 base, and 16 bases lay outside the gene matches. Under the authors' procedure: The assay estimated nucleated cells by amplifying reference gene primers. Sequencing used immunoSEQ multiplex PCR; TCRdb keeps in-frame clones, though not all of them. That table is the source of V, J and clone size, and D and trimming were worked out from the DNA. This sample has 50,000 to 55,000 clones; around nine tenths occur once, and the top ten carry 3% to 4.5%. The source of this sequence is a man aged 45-65 years with acute or convalescent COVID-19. This chain connects TRBV4-2 to TRBJ2-1; TRBD2 matches at 7 bases. The sequencing input was peripheral blood. DNA of the CDR3: TGTGCCAGCAGCCAAGGGGTAGGCGGGAGAGCGGTTCGGGAGCAGTTCTTC. This gives the protein CASSQGVGGRAVREQFF.